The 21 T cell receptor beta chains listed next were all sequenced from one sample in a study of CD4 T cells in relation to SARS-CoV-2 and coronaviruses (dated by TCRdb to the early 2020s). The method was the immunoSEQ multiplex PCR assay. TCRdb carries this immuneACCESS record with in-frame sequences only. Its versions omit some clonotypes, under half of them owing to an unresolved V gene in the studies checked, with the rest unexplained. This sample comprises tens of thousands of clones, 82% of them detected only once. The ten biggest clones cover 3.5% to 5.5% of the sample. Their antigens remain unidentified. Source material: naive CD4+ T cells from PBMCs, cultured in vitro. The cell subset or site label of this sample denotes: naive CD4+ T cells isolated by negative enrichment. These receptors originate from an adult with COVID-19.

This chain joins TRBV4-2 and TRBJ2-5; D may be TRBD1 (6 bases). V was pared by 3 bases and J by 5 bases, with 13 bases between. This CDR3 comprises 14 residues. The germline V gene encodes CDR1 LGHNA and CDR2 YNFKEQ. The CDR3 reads CASSHLGRGETQYF. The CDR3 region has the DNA TGTGCCAGCAGCCATCTAGGAAGGGGGGAGACCCAGTACTTC.

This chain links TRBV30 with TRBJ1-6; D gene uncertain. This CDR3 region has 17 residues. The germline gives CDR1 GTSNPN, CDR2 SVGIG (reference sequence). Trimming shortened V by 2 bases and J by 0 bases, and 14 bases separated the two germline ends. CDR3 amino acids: CAWSRDLLSSYNSPLHF. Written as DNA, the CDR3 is TGTGCCTGGAGTAGAGATCTACTTAGCTCCTATAATTCACCCCTCCACTTT.

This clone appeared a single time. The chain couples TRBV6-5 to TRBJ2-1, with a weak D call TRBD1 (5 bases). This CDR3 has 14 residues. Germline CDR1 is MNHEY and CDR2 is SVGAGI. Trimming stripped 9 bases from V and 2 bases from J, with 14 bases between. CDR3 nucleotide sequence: TGTGCCAGTCAACCAGGGCTAACCTACAATGAGCAGTTCTTC. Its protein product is CASQPGLTYNEQFF.

This CDR3 is CASSPSGGRAAGELFF. CDR3 sequence (DNA): TGTGCCAGCAGTCCAAGTGGCGGGAGGGCGGCCGGGGAGCTGTTTTTT. The genes are TRBV28 and TRBJ2-2; 9 bases are a match to TRBD2. CDR3 length: 16 residues. The germline CDR1 and CDR2 sequences are MDHEN and SYDVKM. With 5 bases clipped from V and 6 bases from J, the junction kept 10 bases outside the gene matches. The variable domain in full, with the rest retrieved from reference TRBV28 and TRBJ2-2, is DVKVTQSSRYLVKRTGEKVFLECVQDMDHENMFWYRQDPGLGLRLIYFSYDVKMKEKGDIPEGYSVSREKKERFSLILESASTNQTSMYLCASSPSGGRAAGELFFGEGSRLTVL.

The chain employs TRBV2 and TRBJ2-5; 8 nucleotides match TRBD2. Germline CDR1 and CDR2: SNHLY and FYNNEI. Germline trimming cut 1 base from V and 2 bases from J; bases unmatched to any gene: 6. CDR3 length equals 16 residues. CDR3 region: CASSEGLAGPQETQYF. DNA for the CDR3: TGTGCCAGCAGTGAAGGCCTAGCGGGCCCGCAAGAGACCCAGTACTTC.

CDR3 nucleotides: TGTGCCAGCAGCTTAAGGGTATTGGGGGTTCGGACTGAAGCTTTCTTT. It codes for CASSLRVLGVRTEAFF. The V call is TRBV7-8, the J call TRBJ1-1; D perhaps matches TRBD1 (5 bases). Germline assignment: CDR1 SGHVS and CDR2 FQNEAQ. Trimming pared 2 bases from V and 5 bases from J, leaving 18 bases between. The CDR3 runs 16 residues. The full variable domain, completed using reference TRBV7-8 and TRBJ1-1, is GAGVSQSPRYKVAKRGQDVALRCDPISGHVSLFWYQQALGQGPEFLTYFQNEAQLDKSGLPSDRFFAERPEGSVSTLKIQRTQQEDSAVYLCASSLRVLGVRTEAFFGQGTRLTVV.

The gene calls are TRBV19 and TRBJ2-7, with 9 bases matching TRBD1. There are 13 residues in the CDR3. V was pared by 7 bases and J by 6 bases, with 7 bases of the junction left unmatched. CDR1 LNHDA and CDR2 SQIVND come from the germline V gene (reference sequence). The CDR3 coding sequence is TGTGCCAGTAAGGGGACAGGGCAGGTCGAGCAGTACTTC. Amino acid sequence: CASKGTGQVEQYF.

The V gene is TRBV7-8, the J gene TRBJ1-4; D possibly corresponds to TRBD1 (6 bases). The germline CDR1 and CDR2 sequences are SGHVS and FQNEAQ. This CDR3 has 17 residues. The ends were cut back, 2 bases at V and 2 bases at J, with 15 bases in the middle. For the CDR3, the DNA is TGTGCCAGCAGCTTATATACCCAGGGGTTCACTAATGAAAAACTGTTTTTT. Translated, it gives CASSLYTQGFTNEKLFF.

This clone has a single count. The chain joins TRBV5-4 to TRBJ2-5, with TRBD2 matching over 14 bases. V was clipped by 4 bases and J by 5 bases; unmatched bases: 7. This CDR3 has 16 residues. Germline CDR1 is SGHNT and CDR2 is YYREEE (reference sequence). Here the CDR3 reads CASSKGLAGDGETQYF. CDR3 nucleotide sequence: TGTGCCAGCAGCAAGGGACTAGCGGGAGATGGGGAGACCCAGTACTTC.

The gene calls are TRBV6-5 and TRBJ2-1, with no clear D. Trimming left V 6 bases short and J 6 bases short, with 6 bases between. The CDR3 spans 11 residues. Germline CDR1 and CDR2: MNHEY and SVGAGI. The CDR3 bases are TGTGCCAGCAGATGGTTCAATGAGCAGTTCTTC. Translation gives CASRWFNEQFF.

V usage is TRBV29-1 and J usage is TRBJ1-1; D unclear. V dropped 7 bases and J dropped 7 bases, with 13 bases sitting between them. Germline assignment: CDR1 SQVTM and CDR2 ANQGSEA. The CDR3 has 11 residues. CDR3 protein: CSADRDGEAFF. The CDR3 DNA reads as TGCAGCGCCGACCGAGACGGTGAAGCTTTCTTT. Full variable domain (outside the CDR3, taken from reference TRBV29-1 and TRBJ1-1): SAVISQKPSRDICQRGTSLTIQCQVDSQVTMMFWYRQQPGQSLTLIATANQGSEATYESGFVIDKFPISRPNLTFSTLTVSNMSPEDSSIYLCSADRDGEAFFGQGTRLTVV.

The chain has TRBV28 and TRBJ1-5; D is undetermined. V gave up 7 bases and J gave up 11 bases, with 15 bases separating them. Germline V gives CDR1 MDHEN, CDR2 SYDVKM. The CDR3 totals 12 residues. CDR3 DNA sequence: TGTGCCAGCATGGTGGGAATCGGGGCCCAGCATTTT. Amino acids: CASMVGIGAQHF.

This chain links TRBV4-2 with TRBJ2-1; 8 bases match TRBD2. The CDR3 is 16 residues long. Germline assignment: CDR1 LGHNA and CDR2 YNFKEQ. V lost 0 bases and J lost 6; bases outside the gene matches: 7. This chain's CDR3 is CASSQEGLAGVNEQFF. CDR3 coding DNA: TGTGCCAGCAGCCAAGAAGGACTAGCTGGGGTCAATGAGCAGTTCTTC.

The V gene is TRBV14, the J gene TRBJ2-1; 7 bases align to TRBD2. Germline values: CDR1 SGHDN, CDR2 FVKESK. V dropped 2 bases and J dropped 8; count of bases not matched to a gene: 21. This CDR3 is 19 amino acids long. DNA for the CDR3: TGTGCCAGCAGCCAATCCCATGTTTACTGGCGGGAGTCTGGGGATGAGCAGTTCTTC. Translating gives CASSQSHVYWRESGDEQFF.

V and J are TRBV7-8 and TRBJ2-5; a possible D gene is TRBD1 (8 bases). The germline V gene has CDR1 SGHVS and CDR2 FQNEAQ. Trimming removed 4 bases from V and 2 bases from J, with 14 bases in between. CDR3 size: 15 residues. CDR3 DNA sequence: TGTGCCAGCAGCTCGAACAGGGGGGGTCAAGAGACCCAGTACTTC. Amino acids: CASSSNRGGQETQYF.

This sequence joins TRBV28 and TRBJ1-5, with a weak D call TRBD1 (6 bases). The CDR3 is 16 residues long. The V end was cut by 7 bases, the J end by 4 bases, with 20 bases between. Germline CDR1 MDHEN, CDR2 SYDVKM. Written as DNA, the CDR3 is TGTGCCAGCACCTTGTACAGGGCCGAAGGTAATCAGCCCCAGCATTTT. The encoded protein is CASTLYRAEGNQPQHF.

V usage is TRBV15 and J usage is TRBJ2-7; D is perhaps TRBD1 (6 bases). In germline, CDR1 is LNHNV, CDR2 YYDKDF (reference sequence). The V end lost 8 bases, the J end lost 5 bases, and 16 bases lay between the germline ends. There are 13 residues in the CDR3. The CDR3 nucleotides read TGTGCCACCTCCAACAGGGTGTCCCACGAGCAGTACTTC. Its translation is CATSNRVSHEQYF.

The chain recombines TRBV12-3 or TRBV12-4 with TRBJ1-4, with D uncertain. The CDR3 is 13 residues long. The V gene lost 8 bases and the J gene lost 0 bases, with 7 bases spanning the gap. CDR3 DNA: TGTGCCAGCCGAACTGCAACTAATGAAAAACTGTTTTTT. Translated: CASRTATNEKLFF.

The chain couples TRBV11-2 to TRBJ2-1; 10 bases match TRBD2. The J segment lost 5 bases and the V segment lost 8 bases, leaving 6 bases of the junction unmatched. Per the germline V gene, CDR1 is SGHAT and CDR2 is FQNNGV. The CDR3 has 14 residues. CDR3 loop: CASSGLAGDNEQFF. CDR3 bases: TGTGCCAGCTCTGGTCTAGCGGGGGACAATGAGCAGTTCTTC. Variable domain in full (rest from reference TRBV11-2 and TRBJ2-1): EAGVAQSPRYKIIEKRQSVAFWCNPISGHATLYWYQQILGQGPKLLIQFQNNGVVDDSQLPKDRFSAERLKGVDSTLKIQPAKLEDSAVYLCASSGLAGDNEQFFGPGTRLTVL.

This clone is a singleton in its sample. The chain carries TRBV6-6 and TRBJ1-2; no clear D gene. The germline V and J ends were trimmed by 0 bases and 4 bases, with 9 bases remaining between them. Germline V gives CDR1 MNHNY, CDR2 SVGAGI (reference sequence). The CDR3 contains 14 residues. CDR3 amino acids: CASSYSRVGYGYTF. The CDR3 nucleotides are TGTGCCAGCAGTTACTCACGGGTTGGCTATGGCTACACCTTC.

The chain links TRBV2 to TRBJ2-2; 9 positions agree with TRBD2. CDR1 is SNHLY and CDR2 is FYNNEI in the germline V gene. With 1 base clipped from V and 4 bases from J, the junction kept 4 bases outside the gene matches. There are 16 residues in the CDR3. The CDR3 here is CASSEVSGSGTGELFF. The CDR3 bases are TGTGCCAGCAGTGAAGTTAGCGGGAGTGGCACCGGGGAGCTGTTTTTT.